The clone carrying this TCR beta chain was observed a few times. The source of the sample is a study of T cell repertoires in cytomegalovirus infection. The overall study: In public TCR beta signatures, there were indications of both CMV infection and matching HLA type.

A single record per CDR3 protein comes from TCRdb applying MiXCR to the reads. The table shows over 300,000 distinct CDR3 sequences, with 17% occurring only once. The CDR3 has 14 amino acids. Looked up from germline, CDR1 is MNHEY and CDR2 is SVGAGI. The V gene lost 2 bases and the J gene lost 7 bases, with 11 bases spanning the gap. The rearrangement links TRBV6-5 to TRBJ1-4; D may be TRBD1 (5 bases). The material sequenced was PBMCs. This TCR derives from a human donor in good health (CMV status not recorded). Some clones in this sample may be carry-over from other donors' samples. The CDR3 nucleotides read TGTGCCAGCAGTTACGGGCAGGGCCGTGAAAAACTGTTTTTT. It codes for CASSYGQGREKLFF.